Presented here are 5 T cell receptor beta chains from one specimen sequenced in a study of blood T cell repertoires in COVID-19. Sequencing used immunoSEQ multiplex PCR; TCRdb keeps in-frame clones, though not all of them. The profile shows 150,000 to 250,000 clones, about 80% of them singletons. The sample comprised PBMCs or T cells enriched from blood (not recorded which). Receptor source: a middle-aged man who had recovered from COVID-19.

This clone was seen a handful of times. This chain uses TRBV6-1 with TRBJ1-2; 7 nucleotides align to TRBD1. Per germline, CDR1 MNHNS and CDR2 SASEGT. The junction had 6 bases not matched to a gene; V was cut back by 3 bases and J by 2 bases. This CDR3 has 15 amino acids. The CDR3 DNA follows: TGTGCCAGCAGTGAGAGGAAAGGGGGCAACTATGGCTACACCTTC. It encodes CASSERKGGNYGYTF.

This clone was counted once. The chain has TRBV29-1 and TRBJ1-2, with 12 bases aligning to TRBD1. The germline V gene encodes CDR1 SQVTM and CDR2 ANQGSEA. Trimming at V came to 6 bases and at J to 1 base, leaving 6 bases not matched to a gene. The CDR3 spans 15 residues. Here the CDR3 reads CSVGGTGGINYGYTF. The DNA of the CDR3 is TGCAGCGTGGGAGGGACAGGGGGCATTAACTATGGCTACACCTTC.

The J gene is TRBJ1-1, the V gene TRBV5-1; no definite D call. This CDR3 comprises 14 residues. Germline values: CDR1 SGHRS, CDR2 YFSETQ. Trimming took 0 bases from V and 1 from J, leaving 7 bases between them. CDR3 protein: CASSLESGNTEAFF. The CDR3 nucleotides are TGCGCCAGCAGCTTGGAATCCGGGAACACTGAAGCTTTCTTT. Full variable domain (rest looked up from reference TRBV5-1 and TRBJ1-1): KAGVTQTPRYLIKTRGQQVTLSCSPISGHRSVSWYQQTPGQGLQFLFEYFSETQRNKGNFPGRFSGRQFSNSRSEMNVSTLELGDSALYLCASSLESGNTEAFFGQGTRLTVV.

This chain connects TRBV5-6 to TRBJ1-2; a possible D gene is TRBD1 (6 bases). Germline V CDR1 and CDR2: SGHDT, YYEEEE. V was pared by 1 base and J by 8 bases, with 15 bases between. The CDR3 has 14 amino acids. CDR3 amino acids: CASSLSRGSVGYTF. In nucleotides, the CDR3 is TGTGCCAGCAGCTTGAGCAGGGGCAGTGTGGGCTACACCTTC. Complete variable domain (other parts from reference TRBV5-6 and TRBJ1-2): DAGVTQSPTHLIKTRGQQVTLRCSPKSGHDTVSWYQQALGQGPQFIFQYYEEEERQRGNFPDRFSGHQFPNYSSELNVNALLLGDSALYLCASSLSRGSVGYTFGSGTRLTVV.

V usage is TRBV7-2 and J usage is TRBJ2-5, with 13 bases matching TRBD2. Germline V gene lookup returns CDR1 SGHTA and CDR2 FQGNSA. The CDR3 spans 15 residues. With V trimmed by 5 bases and J by 7 bases, 7 bases remained unmatched. In DNA, the CDR3 is TGTGCCAGCAGCCCGACTAGCGGGGGGTCGGGGACCCAGTACTTC. Translation: CASSPTSGGSGTQYF.